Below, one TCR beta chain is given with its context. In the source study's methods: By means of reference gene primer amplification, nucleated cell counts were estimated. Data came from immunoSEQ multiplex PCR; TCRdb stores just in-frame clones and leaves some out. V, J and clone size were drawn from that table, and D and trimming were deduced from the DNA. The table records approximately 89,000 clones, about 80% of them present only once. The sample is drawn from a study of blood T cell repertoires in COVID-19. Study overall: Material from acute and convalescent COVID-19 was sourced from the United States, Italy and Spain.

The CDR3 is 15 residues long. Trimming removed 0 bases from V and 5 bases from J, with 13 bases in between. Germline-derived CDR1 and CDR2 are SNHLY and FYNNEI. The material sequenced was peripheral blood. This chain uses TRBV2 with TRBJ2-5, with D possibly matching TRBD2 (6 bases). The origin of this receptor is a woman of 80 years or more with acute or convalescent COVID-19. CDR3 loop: CASSEAGTGGETQYF. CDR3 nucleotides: TGTGCCAGCAGTGAAGCGGGGACTGGGGGTGAGACCCAGTACTTC.